This TCR beta chain was profiled in a study of blood T cell repertoires in COVID-19. Between the trimmed V and J ends, which lost 4 bases and 3 bases, there was a span of 17 bases. This CDR3 is 15 amino acids long. Method: immunoSEQ multiplex PCR; TCRdb's copy keeps in-frame clones and lacks some. The sample includes roughly 200,000 clones, around 90% of them seen just once. Sequenced material: peripheral blood. The chain recombines TRBV5-3 with TRBJ2-7, with D possibly being TRBD2 (6 bases). TRBV5-3 belongs to the ORF category, with a function that is uncertain. The TCR sequence derives from a man aged 35 to 55 with acute or convalescent COVID-19. CDR3 sequence: CARSQGGQELYEQYF. The DNA of the CDR3 is TGTGCCAGAAGCCAAGGAGGGCAGGAACTCTACGAGCAGTACTTC.